This T cell receptor (beta chain) was observed in a study of OX40 agonist ivuxolimab in advanced cancers. Profiled with immunoSEQ multiplex PCR; TCRdb holds only in-frame clones, not every one. Of some 60,000 clones listed, approximately 80% are singletons. Sequences were derived from CD4+ or CD8+ T cells sorted from blood, sampled in a trial of the OX40 agonist ivuxolimab. The clonotype comes from an adult with an advanced solid tumor such as melanoma, head and neck, liver or kidney cancer.

The CDR3 nucleotides read TGTGCCAGTGCAATAGGAGCGTCGGACACCGGGGAGCTGTTTTTT. Protein: CASAIGASDTGELFF. The J gene is TRBJ2-2, the V gene TRBV19; D not resolved. This CDR3 contains 15 residues. Deletions cut 8 bases from V and 3 bases from J, with 16 bases between. The germline V gene encodes CDR1 LNHDA and CDR2 SQIVND (reference sequence).